This TCR beta chain was retrieved from a study of T cells expressing NK-cell markers. Whole-study context: TCR beta repertoires came from sorted CD3+CD56+NKG2C+, CD3+CD56+NKG2C- and CD3+CD56-NKG2C+ T cells.

Germline CDR1 and CDR2: SGHVS and FQNEAQ. The CDR3 runs 15 residues. With respect to this clonotype: What it binds is unknown.

Study-wide results and caveats: Among several donors, these clonotypes also ranked first in the CD3+CD56-NKG2C+ fraction.

For each CDR3 protein, TCRdb gives one entry from its re-call of the 5' RACE reads, without DNA. The repertoire table contains some 190,000 distinct CDR3 sequences. This TCR was recovered from a man aged 18-69 years in good health. This chain connects TRBV7-8 to TRBJ2-7; TCRdb designates TRBD1, a call that cannot be tested without DNA. The sample taken for sequencing was blood T cells: a sorted CD56 or NKG2C T cell subset, CD4+ or CD8+ T cells, or bulk PBMC T cells (not recorded which). This chain's CDR3 is CASSSEDREEYEQYF.